A single sample gave rise to the 5 T cell receptor beta chains below, sequenced in a study of cytomegalovirus exposure and HLA in healthy donors. The PCR was carried out with 60 Vbeta primers and 13 Jbeta primers. The table came from immunoSEQ multiplex PCR; TCRdb's copy has only in-frame clones and leaves some out. The data contain tens of thousands of clones, about 79% of them singletons. The sequenced sample consisted of PBMCs. Receptors originate from a man in his fifties or sixties in good health and CMV-seronegative.

This clone was counted a few times. This chain links TRBV2 with TRBJ1-2, with TRBD1 matching over 9 bases. CDR3 length equals 14 residues. From germline, CDR1 is SNHLY and CDR2 FYNNEI. V gave up 3 bases and J gave up 5 bases; unmatched junction bases: 4. The CDR3 reads CASSDGTGTYGYTF. The CDR3 bases are TGTGCCAGCAGTGATGGGACAGGGACGTATGGCTACACCTTC. Together with reference TRBV2 and TRBJ1-2, the CDR3 gives the full variable domain: EPEVTQTPSHQVTQMGQEVILRCVPISNHLYFYWYRQILGQKVEFLVSFYNNEISEKSEIFDDQFSVERPDGSNFTLKIRSTKLEDSAMYFCASSDGTGTYGYTFGSGTRLTVV.

This clone turned up a few times. V is TRBV28 and J is TRBJ2-7; D ambiguous. Germline lookup yields CDR1 MDHEN and CDR2 SYDVKM. The CDR3 contains 13 residues. Trimming cost V 3 bases and J 0 bases, with 6 bases left between them. The DNA of the CDR3 is TGTGCCAGCAGTTTCGCTAGCTCCTACGAGCAGTACTTC. It codes for CASSFASSYEQYF.

Concerning this clone itself: At one boundary the junction diverges from the germline segment, which might be a read error. The gene calls are TRBV7-9 and TRBJ2-7, with 9 bases identical to TRBD2. This CDR3 has 15 amino acids. Germline CDR1 SEHNR, CDR2 FQNEAQ (reference sequence). DNA for the CDR3: TGTTCCAGCAGCTCAACTAGCGGGCTTTCCTACGAGCAGTACTTC. This gives the protein CSSSSTSGLSYEQYF.

The J gene is TRBJ2-2, the V gene TRBV4-3, with TRBD2 matching over 9 bases. J gave up 0 bases and V 0 bases, and 5 bases lay outside the gene matches. The CDR3 is 18 residues long. Germline V gene lookup returns CDR1 LGHNA and CDR2 YSLEER. The CDR3 loop reads CASSQEIAGVANTGELFF. In DNA form, the CDR3 reads TGCGCCAGCAGCCAAGAAATAGCGGGAGTTGCGAACACCGGGGAGCTGTTTTTT.

This rearrangement joins TRBV4-2 to TRBJ2-3; TRBD2 agrees at 8 bases. The germline gives CDR1 LGHNA, CDR2 YNFKEQ. With 3 bases clipped from V and 6 bases from J, the junction kept 5 bases outside the gene matches. This CDR3 comprises 14 residues. The CDR3 sequence: CASSQREASDTQYF. The DNA for the CDR3 is TGTGCCAGCAGCCAGCGGGAGGCCTCCGATACGCAGTATTTT.